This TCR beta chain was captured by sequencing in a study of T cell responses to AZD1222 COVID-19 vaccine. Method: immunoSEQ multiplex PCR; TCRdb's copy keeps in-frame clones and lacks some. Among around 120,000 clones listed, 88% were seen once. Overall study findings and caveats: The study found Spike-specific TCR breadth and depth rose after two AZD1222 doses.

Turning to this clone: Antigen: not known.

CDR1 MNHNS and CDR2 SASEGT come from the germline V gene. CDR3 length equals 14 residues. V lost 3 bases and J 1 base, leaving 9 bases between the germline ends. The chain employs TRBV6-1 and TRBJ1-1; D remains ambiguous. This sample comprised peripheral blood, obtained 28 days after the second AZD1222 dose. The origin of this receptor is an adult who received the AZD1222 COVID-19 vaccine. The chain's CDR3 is CASSEWGGNTEAFF. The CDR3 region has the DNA TGTGCCAGCAGTGAGTGGGGTGGGAACACTGAAGCTTTCTTT.